This T cell receptor beta chain was found in a study of cytomegalovirus exposure and HLA in healthy donors. Study-wide results and caveats: Fewer N-insertions (relative to the 666-donor mean) were reportedly seen in an Asian-associated ancestry cluster in a later analysis. Earlier analysis looked at TCR beta V segments, and most were productive about 87% or about 30% of the time. Reported findings show TCR beta sequences accurately forecast HLA-A and HLA-B alleles in most subjects.

About this clone: The antigen is unknown.

Every donor was a healthy person donating bone marrow. Both 60 Vbeta primers and 13 Jbeta primers went into the PCR. Sequencing used immunoSEQ multiplex PCR; TCRdb keeps in-frame clones, though not all of them. The sample yields 200,000 or so clones, roughly 80% seen once. This clonotype was obtained from a man between 25 and 39 years old in good health and CMV-seronegative. Sequences were obtained from PBMCs.

CDR3 coding DNA: TGTGCCAGGGAGACAGGGCGAGGTTCGCCTGAAGCTTTCTTT. As protein: CARETGRGSPEAFF. The chain carries TRBV2 and TRBJ1-1, with 7 bases lining up with TRBD1. This CDR3 comprises 14 residues. Looked up from germline, CDR1 is SNHLY and CDR2 is FYNNEI. V trimming: 9 bases; J trimming: 6 bases; junction bases outside the gene matches: 13.